The rows below give T cell receptor beta chains drawn from one sample of a study of control samples from healthy donors and cancer patients. TCRdb keeps only in-frame clones here, not all; method: immunoSEQ multiplex PCR. This table has around 130,000 clones, about nine tenths appearing once. The sequencing sample was made of PBMCs. These receptors all come from a man aged 45-65 years with head and neck cancer. Each CDR3 is given with its conserved first and last residue. D genes are given only for firm matches. Rows give clone size only sometimes, using once, few, many, or a class for an expanded clone.

v_call	d_call	j_call	clone_size	cdr3_aa	cdr3_nt
TRBV7-9	.	TRBJ2-5	.	CASSPLPGGYQETQYF	TGTGCCAGCAGCCCTCTACCAGGGGGGTACCAAGAGACCCAGTACTTC
TRBV28	TRBD1	TRBJ2-1	.	CASSLRQGGEGSEQFF	TGTGCCAGCAGTTTAAGACAGGGGGGGGAGGGCAGTGAGCAGTTCTTC
TRBV10-3	TRBD1	TRBJ2-1	.	CAISDQGQGAINEQFF	TGTGCCATCAGTGATCAGGGACAGGGGGCTATTAATGAGCAGTTCTTC
TRBV7-9	.	TRBJ2-7	.	CASSGTPNHEQYF	TGTGCCAGCAGCGGCACACCAAATCACGAGCAGTACTTC
TRBV29-1	.	TRBJ2-2	.	CSVADPGGSGELFF	TGCAGCGTTGCCGACCCGGGGGGCAGCGGGGAGCTGTTTTTT
TRBV5-8	.	TRBJ2-2	few	CASSLGLVVTGELFF	TGTGCCAGCAGCTTGGGGCTAGTCGTCACCGGGGAGCTGTTTTTT
TRBV7-9	TRBD1	TRBJ1-2	once	CASSLYRQGTGYTF	TGTGCCAGCAGTTTATACCGACAGGGCACTGGCTACACCTTC
TRBV30	.	TRBJ1-1	many	CARTPAPLNTEAFF	TGTGCCCGTACGCCGGCCCCCTTGAACACTGAAGCTTTCTTT
TRBV6-5	.	TRBJ1-2	.	CASISGTNYNYGYTF	TGTGCCAGCATTTCCGGGACAAACTATAACTATGGCTACACCTTC
TRBV5-1	TRBD1	TRBJ2-1	.	CASSLATGGREQFF	TGCGCCAGCAGCTTGGCTACAGGGGGACGGGAGCAGTTCTTC
TRBV7-9	.	TRBJ2-1	few	CASSFTPNEQFF	TGTGCCAGCAGCTTCACCCCCAATGAGCAGTTCTTC
TRBV4-1	TRBD2	TRBJ2-1	.	CASSQGGLAVNNEQFF	TGCGCCAGCAGCCAAGGGGGACTAGCGGTCAACAATGAGCAGTTCTTC
TRBV24-1	.	TRBJ1-2	.	CATSGAGIGYGYTF	TGTGCCACCAGTGGTGCGGGGATCGGTTATGGCTACACCTTC
TRBV7-6	TRBD1	TRBJ1-1	.	CASSAGGEWTEAFF	TGTGCCAGCAGCGCAGGGGGGGAGTGGACTGAAGCTTTCTTT
TRBV7-2	.	TRBJ2-1	.	CASRIPSSSYNEQFF	TGTGCCAGCAGGATACCGTCCAGCTCCTACAATGAGCAGTTCTTC
TRBV6-5	.	TRBJ2-7	.	CASSYDRFYEQYF	TGTGCCAGCAGTTACGACAGATTCTACGAGCAGTACTTC
TRBV15	TRBD1	TRBJ1-6	.	CATSRDLNRGGSPLHF	TGTGCCACCAGCAGAGATCTTAACAGGGGGGGTTCACCCCTCCACTTT
TRBV7-9	.	TRBJ1-2	.	CASSSEGNGYTF	TGTGCCAGCAGCTCGGAGGGAAACGGCTACACCTTC
TRBV5-4	.	TRBJ1-6	.	CASSLGTPSSYNSPLHF	TGTGCCAGCAGCTTGGGGACGCCTAGCTCCTATAATTCACCCCTCCACTTT
TRBV5-5	TRBD1	TRBJ1-1	.	CASSLGTGNTEAFF	TGTGCCAGCAGCTTGGGGACAGGGAACACTGAAGCTTTCTTT
TRBV6-5	TRBD1	TRBJ2-6	once	CASSNRGVLTF	TGTGCCAGCAGCAACAGGGGGGTCCTGACTTTC
TRBV30	.	TRBJ2-2	.	CAWSPRGVWLFF	TGTGCCTGGAGCCCTAGGGGCGTGTGGCTGTTTTTT
TRBV5-6	.	TRBJ2-1	.	CASSSSLNEQFF	TGTGCCAGCAGCTCGTCTCTCAATGAGCAGTTCTTC
TRBV7-9	.	TRBJ2-3	.	CASSLGTLRGGDTQYF	TGTGCCAGCAGCTTAGGGACACTTAGGGGTGGAGATACGCAGTATTTT
TRBV7-3	TRBD2	TRBJ2-1	.	CASSPNRGASGYNEQFF	TGTGCCAGCAGCCCAAATCGCGGGGCTAGCGGGTACAATGAGCAGTTCTTC
TRBV6-1	.	TRBJ2-3	few	CASSAAQWTGPDTQYF	TGTGCCAGCAGTGCCGCCCAGTGGACTGGGCCAGATACGCAGTATTTT
TRBV7-9	.	TRBJ1-2	.	CASSLAGGAGYTF	TGTGCCAGCAGCTTAGCCGGGGGCGCTGGCTACACCTTC
TRBV5-1	TRBD1	TRBJ1-6	.	CASSRDTAYRGYNSPLHF	TGCGCCAGCAGCCGAGATACCGCGTACAGGGGGTATAATTCACCCCTCCACTTT
TRBV28	TRBD1	TRBJ1-2	.	CASLLTRGQGYTF	TGTGCCAGCCTTCTTACGAGGGGGCAAGGCTACACCTTC
TRBV27	.	TRBJ1-5	.	CASSLQGSQPQHF	TGTGCCAGCAGTTTACAGGGGAGCCAGCCCCAGCATTTT
TRBV10-3	.	TRBJ2-5	.	CAISEPIGRQETQYF	TGTGCCATCAGTGAGCCCATCGGGCGCCAAGAGACCCAGTACTTC
TRBV2	.	TRBJ1-2	.	CASSLHAGPYGYTF	TGTGCCAGCAGCCTCCATGCAGGGCCCTATGGCTACACCTTC
TRBV6-2/TRBV6-3	TRBD1	TRBJ2-7	.	CASSPRDGDSHHYEQYF	TGTGCCAGCAGCCCTAGGGATGGGGACAGTCATCATTACGAGCAGTACTTC
TRBV27	TRBD2	TRBJ2-1	once	CASSILAGSNEQFF	TGTGCCAGCAGTATACTAGCGGGAAGCAATGAGCAGTTCTTC
TRBV5-8	.	TRBJ2-7	.	CASSLGRVFGEQYF	TGTGCCAGCAGCTTGGGTAGAGTATTTGGCGAGCAGTACTTC
TRBV5-1	.	TRBJ1-1	.	CASSFGMNTEAFF	TGCGCCAGCAGCTTTGGCATGAACACTGAAGCTTTCTTT
TRBV2	.	TRBJ2-7	.	CASGRGGDIYEQYF	TGTGCCAGCGGAAGGGGCGGGGATATCTACGAGCAGTACTTC
TRBV24-1	.	TRBJ2-1	.	CATSDPGPKSYNEQFF	TGTGCCACCAGTGACCCTGGGCCTAAGTCCTACAATGAGCAGTTCTTC
TRBV5-1	.	TRBJ2-2	.	CASRERADGELFF	TGCGCCAGCAGGGAACGGGCGGACGGGGAGCTGTTTTTT
TRBV7-9	.	TRBJ1-3	few	CASSFSGGDSGNTIYF	TGTGCCAGCAGCTTTTCTGGGGGAGATTCAGGAAACACCATATATTTT
TRBV9	.	TRBJ1-6	.	CASSVDGGPSFNSPLHF	TGTGCCAGCAGCGTAGATGGGGGGCCTTCTTTTAATTCACCCCTCCACTTT
TRBV7-3	.	TRBJ2-5	.	CASSLAPTGTQYF	TGTGCCAGCAGCTTAGCCCCTACGGGGACCCAGTACTTC
TRBV6-5	.	TRBJ2-1	.	CASTRYPDNEQFF	TGTGCCAGCACCCGTTATCCGGACAATGAGCAGTTCTTC
TRBV27	.	TRBJ1-2	.	CASSWDGSNYGYTF	TGTGCCAGCAGTTGGGACGGATCTAACTATGGCTACACCTTC
TRBV19	.	TRBJ1-4	.	CASSIQGNNEKLFF	TGTGCCAGTAGTATTCAAGGGAATAATGAAAAACTGTTTTTT